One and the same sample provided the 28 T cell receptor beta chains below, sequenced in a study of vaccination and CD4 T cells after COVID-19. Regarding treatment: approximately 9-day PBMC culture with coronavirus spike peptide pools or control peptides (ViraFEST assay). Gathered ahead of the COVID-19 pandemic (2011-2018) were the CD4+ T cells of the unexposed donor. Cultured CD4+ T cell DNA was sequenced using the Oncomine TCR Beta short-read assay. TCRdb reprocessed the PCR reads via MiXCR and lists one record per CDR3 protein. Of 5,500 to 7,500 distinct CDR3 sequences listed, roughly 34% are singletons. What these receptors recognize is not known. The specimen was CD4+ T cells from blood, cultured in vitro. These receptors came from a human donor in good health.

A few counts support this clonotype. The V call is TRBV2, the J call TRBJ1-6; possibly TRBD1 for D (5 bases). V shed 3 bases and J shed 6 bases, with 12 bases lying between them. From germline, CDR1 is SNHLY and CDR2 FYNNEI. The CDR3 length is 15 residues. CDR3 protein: CASSERGIGNSPLHF. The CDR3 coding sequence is TGTGCCAGCAGTGAGAGGGGAATAGGTAATTCACCCCTCCACTTT.

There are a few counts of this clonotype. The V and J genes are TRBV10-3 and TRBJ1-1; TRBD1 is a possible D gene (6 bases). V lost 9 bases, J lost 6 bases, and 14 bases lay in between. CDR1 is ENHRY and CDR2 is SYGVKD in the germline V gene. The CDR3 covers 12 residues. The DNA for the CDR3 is TGTGCCATAAGACAGGTTATGTCTGAAGCTTTCTTT. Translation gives CAIRQVMSEAFF.

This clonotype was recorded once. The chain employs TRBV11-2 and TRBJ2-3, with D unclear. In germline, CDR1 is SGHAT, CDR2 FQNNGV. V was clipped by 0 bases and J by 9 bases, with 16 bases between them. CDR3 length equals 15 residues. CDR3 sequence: CASSLDRAPLGTQYF. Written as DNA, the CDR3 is TGTGCCAGCAGCTTAGATAGGGCCCCGTTGGGGACGCAGTATTTT.

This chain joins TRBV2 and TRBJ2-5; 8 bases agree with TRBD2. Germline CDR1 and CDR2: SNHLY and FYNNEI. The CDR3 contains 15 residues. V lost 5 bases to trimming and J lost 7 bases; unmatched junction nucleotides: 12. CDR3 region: CASSPAAGLAWTQYF. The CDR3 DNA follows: TGTGCCAGCAGTCCAGCTGCCGGACTAGCATGGACCCAGTACTTC.

The CDR3 DNA reads as TGCAGTGCTAGAGATCCAGGGACCCGAGGGTCCTACGAGCAGTACTTC. Translation gives CSARDPGTRGSYEQYF. The chain is built from TRBV20-1 and TRBJ2-7; D tentatively reads TRBD1 or TRBD2 (5 bases each). V lost 0 bases and J lost 1, with 16 bases in between. The germline V gene has CDR1 DFQATT and CDR2 SNEGSKA (reference sequence). This CDR3 comprises 16 residues.

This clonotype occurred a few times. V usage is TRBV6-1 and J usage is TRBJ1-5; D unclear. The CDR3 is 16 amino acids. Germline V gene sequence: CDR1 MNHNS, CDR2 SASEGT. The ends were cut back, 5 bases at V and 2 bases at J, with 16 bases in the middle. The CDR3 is CASSLLGFGGNQPQHF. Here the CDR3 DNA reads TGTGCCAGCAGTCTATTGGGGTTCGGTGGCAATCAGCCCCAGCATTTT.

CDR3 coding DNA: TGCGCCAGCAGTGGCGGACATCCGGACACTGAAGCTTTCTTT. Its protein product is CASSGGHPDTEAFF. V is TRBV10-1 and J is TRBJ1-1, with D tentatively TRBD1 (5 bases). This CDR3 is built from 14 residues. V lost 4 bases, J lost 3 bases, and 12 bases lay in between. In germline, CDR1 is WNHNN, CDR2 SYGVQD (reference sequence).

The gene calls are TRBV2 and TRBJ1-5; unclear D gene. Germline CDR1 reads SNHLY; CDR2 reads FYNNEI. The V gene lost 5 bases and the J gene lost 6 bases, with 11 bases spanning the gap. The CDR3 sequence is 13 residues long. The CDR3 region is CASSRDMSQPQHF. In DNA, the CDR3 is TGTGCCAGCAGTCGGGATATGAGTCAGCCCCAGCATTTT.

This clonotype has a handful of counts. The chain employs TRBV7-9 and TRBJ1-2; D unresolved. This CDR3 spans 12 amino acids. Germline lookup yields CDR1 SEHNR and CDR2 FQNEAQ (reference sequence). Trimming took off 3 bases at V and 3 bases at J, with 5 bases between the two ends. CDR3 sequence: CASSLRDYGYTF. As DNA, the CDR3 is TGTGCCAGCAGCTTGAGGGACTATGGCTACACCTTC.

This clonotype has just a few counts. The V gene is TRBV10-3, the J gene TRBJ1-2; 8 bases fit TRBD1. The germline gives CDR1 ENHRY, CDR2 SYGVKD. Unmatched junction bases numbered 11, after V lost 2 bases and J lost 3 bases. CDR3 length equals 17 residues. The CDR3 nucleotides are TGTGCCATCAGTGAGAGTCGTTGGACAGGGCGCGACTATGGCTACACCTTC. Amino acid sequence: CAISESRWTGRDYGYTF.

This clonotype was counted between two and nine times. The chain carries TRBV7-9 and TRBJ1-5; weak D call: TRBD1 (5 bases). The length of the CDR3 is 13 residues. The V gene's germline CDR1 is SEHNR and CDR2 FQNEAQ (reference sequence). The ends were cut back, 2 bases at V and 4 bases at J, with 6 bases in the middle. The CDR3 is CASSLQGNQPQHF. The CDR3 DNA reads TGTGCCAGCAGCTTACAGGGAAATCAGCCCCAGCATTTT.

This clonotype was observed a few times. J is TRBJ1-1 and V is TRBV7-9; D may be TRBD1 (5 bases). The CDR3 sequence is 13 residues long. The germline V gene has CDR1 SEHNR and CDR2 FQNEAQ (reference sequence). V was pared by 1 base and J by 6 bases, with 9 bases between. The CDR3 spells CASSLVGTAEAFF. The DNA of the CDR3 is TGTGCCAGCAGCTTAGTAGGGACCGCTGAAGCTTTCTTT.

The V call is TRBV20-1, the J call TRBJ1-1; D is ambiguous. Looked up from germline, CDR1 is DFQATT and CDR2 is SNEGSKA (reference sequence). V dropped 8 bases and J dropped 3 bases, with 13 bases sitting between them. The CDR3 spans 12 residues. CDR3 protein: CSFLRWDTEAFF. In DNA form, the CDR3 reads TGCAGTTTCCTAAGGTGGGACACTGAAGCTTTCTTT.

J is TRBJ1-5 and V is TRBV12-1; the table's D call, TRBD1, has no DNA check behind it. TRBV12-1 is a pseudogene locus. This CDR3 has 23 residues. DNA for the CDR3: TGTGCCAGCAGCTTCGCTCGCCGACAGGGTGAGTACCAAGGCGCGGATAGCAATCAGCCCCAGCATTTT. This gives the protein CASSFARRQGEYQGADSNQPQHF.

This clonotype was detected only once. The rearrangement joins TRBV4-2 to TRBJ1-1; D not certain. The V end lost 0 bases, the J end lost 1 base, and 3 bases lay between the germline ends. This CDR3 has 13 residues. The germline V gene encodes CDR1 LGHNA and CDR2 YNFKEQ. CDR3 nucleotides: TGTGCCAGCAGCCAAGAGCCGAACACTGAAGCTTTCTTT. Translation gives CASSQEPNTEAFF.

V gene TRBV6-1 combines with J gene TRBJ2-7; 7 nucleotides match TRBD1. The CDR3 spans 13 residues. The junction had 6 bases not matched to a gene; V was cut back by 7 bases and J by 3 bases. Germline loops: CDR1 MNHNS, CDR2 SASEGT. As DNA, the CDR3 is TGTGCCAGCACTCGGGACAGTCTCTACGAGCAGTACTTC. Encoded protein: CASTRDSLYEQYF.

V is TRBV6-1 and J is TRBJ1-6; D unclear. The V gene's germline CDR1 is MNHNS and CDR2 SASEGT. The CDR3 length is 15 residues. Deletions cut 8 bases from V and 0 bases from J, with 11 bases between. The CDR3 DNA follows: TGTGCCAGCGGAAGGGCCGACTCCTATAATTCACCCCTCCACTTT. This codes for CASGRADSYNSPLHF.

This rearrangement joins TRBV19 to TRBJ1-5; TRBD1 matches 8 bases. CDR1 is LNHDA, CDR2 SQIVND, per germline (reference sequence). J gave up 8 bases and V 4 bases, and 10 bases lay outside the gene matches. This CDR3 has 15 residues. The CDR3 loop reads CASSTWDRNKKPQHF. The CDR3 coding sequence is TGTGCCAGTAGTACCTGGGACAGGAACAAGAAGCCCCAGCATTTT.

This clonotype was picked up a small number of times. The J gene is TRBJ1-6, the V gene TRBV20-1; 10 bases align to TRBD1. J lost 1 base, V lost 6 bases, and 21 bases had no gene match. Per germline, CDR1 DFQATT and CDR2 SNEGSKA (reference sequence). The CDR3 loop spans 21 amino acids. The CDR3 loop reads CSANAAYGTGDGGSYNSPLHF. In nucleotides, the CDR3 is TGCAGTGCAAACGCCGCCTACGGGACAGGGGACGGAGGGTCCTATAATTCACCCCTCCACTTT.

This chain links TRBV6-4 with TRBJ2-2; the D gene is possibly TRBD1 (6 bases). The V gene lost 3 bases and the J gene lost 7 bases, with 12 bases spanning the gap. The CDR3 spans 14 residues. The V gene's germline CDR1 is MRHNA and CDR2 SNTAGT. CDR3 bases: TGTGCCAGCAGTGATCAACAGGGTAGCGGGGAGCTGTTTTTT. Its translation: CASSDQQGSGELFF.

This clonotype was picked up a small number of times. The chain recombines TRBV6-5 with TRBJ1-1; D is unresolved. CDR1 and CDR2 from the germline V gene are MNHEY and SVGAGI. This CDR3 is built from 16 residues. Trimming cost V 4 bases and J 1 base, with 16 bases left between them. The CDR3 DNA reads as TGTGCCAGCAGTTTCTCGCCGGGAGGAGGGAACACTGAAGCTTTCTTT. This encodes CASSFSPGGGNTEAFF.

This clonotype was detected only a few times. The DNA for the CDR3 is TGTGCCAGCAGCTTAGTCCAGGGGGGTGGCTACACCTTC. Translated, it gives CASSLVQGGGYTF. The gene calls are TRBV7-2 and TRBJ1-2; TRBD1 matches 7 bases. The junction had 3 bases not matched to a gene; V was cut back by 1 base and J by 7 bases. CDR1 is SGHTA, CDR2 FQGNSA, per germline. The CDR3 loop spans 13 amino acids.

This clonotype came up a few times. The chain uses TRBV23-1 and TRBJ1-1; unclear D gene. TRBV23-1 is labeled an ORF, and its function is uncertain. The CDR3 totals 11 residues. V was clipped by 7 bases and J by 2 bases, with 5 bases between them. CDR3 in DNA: TGCGCCAGCATGCTCAACACTGAAGCTTTCTTT. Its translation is CASMLNTEAFF.

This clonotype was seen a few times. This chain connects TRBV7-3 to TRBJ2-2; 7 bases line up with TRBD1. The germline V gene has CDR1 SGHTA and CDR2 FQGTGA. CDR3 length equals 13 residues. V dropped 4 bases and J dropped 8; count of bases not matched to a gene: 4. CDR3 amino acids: CASSSQGTGELFF. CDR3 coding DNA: TGTGCCAGCAGCTCACAGGGGACGGGGGAGCTGTTTTTT.

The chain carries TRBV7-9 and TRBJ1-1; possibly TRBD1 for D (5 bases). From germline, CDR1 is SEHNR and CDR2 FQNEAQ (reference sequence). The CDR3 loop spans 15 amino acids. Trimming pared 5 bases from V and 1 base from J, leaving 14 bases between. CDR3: CASSHGGFENTEAFF. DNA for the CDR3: TGTGCCAGCAGCCACGGGGGTTTCGAGAACACTGAAGCTTTCTTT. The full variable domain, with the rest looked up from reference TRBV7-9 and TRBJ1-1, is DTGVSQNPRHKITKRGQNVTFRCDPISEHNRLYWYRQTLGQGPEFLTYFQNEAQLEKSRLLSDRFSAERPKGSFSTLEIQRTEQGDSAMYLCASSHGGFENTEAFFGQGTRLTVV.

CDR3 nucleotides: TGCGCCAGCAGGCTGGGGGGGGCGGTGGACATTCAGTACTTC. Protein: CASRLGGAVDIQYF. V usage is TRBV5-1 and J usage is TRBJ2-4, with a tentative D call TRBD2 (7 bases). From germline, CDR1 is SGHRS and CDR2 YFSETQ. This CDR3 is 14 amino acids long. V lost 5 bases and J 8 bases, leaving 17 bases between the germline ends.

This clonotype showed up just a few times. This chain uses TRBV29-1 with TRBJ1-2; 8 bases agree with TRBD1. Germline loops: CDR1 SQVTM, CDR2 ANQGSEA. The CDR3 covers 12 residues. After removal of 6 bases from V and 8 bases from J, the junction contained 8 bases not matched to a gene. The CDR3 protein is CSVDREVFGYTF. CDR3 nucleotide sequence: TGCAGCGTGGACAGGGAGGTGTTCGGCTACACCTTC.

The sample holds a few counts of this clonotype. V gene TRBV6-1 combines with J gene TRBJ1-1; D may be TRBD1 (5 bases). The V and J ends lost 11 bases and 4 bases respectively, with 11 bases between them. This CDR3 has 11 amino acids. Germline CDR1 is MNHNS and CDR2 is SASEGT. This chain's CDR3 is CADSLVTEAFF. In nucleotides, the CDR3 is TGTGCCGACAGCCTTGTCACTGAAGCTTTCTTT.